This T cell receptor beta chain was identified during a study of OX40 agonist ivuxolimab in advanced cancers. At the level of the study: Patients with hepatocellular carcinoma, melanoma, renal cell or head and neck cancer made up the dose-escalation patients.

This clone has a single count. No antigen is known for it. V gave up 4 bases and J gave up 0 bases; unmatched junction bases: 5. The germline gives CDR1 GTSNPN, CDR2 SVGIG (reference sequence). The CDR3 covers 15 residues. Broader study findings: Dosing at 0.1 to 3.0 mg/kg was accompanied by clonal expansion of CD4+ and CD8+ blood T cells by week 6. Mean expanded clone counts were higher in CD8+ than CD4+ T cells.

Clones were sequenced by immunoSEQ multiplex PCR, and TCRdb holds only the in-frame ones, with some missing. The sample has tens of thousands of clones, roughly 80% seen once; the top ten hold about 1%. The chain is built from TRBV30 and TRBJ1-5, with TRBD1 matching 8 bases. The receptor comes from an adult with an advanced solid tumor such as melanoma, head and neck, liver or kidney cancer. This sample comprised CD4+ or CD8+ T cells sorted from blood, obtained in a trial of the OX40 agonist ivuxolimab. The CDR3 reads CAWTGGFNSNQPQHF. The CDR3 DNA reads TGTGCCTGGACAGGGGGCTTCAATAGCAATCAGCCCCAGCATTTT.